This T cell receptor (beta chain) stems from a study of CD8+CD57+ T cells in acquired aplastic anemia. Notes on the study in general: Around 29 shared CD8+ CDR3s appeared highly expressed within patients' immunodominant clones.

The template for TCR beta VDJ and CDR3 sequence profiling was genomic DNA. TCRdb ran MiXCR on the reads and lists one entry per CDR3 protein. The table lists around 120,000 distinct CDR3 sequences, about two fifths of them singletons, with about 2.6% in the top ten. The sample holds many counts of this clonotype. What it binds is unknown. Sequenced patients had shown CD8+CD57+ cell expansion by flow cytometry. Sequenced sample: sorted CD4+, CD8+, or CD8+CD57+ T cells (not recorded which) from PBMCs. The TCR was taken from a human donor with aplastic anemia.

DNA for the CDR3: TGTGCCAGTGGGAAACTGATAACTAATGAAAAACTGTTTTTT. This translates into CASGKLITNEKLFF. The rearrangement uses TRBV19 and TRBJ1-4; no firm D call. The germline V and J ends were trimmed by 8 bases and 1 base, with 11 bases remaining between them. Germline lookup yields CDR1 LNHDA and CDR2 SQIVND (reference sequence). The CDR3 is 14 amino acids.